This is a list of T cell receptor beta chains from one sample in a study of blood T cell repertoires in COVID-19. Generated by immunoSEQ multiplex PCR, the TCRdb table keeps only in-frame clones and is missing some. The table shows about 65,000 clones, with approximately 95% occurring only once. Material: peripheral blood. These receptors were obtained from a man aged 65 to 79 with active COVID-19. The CDR3 runs from the conserved cysteine through the conserved F or W. The D gene is left open where the match is weak. For some rows the clone size is stated as once, few or many, or as a class when expanded; others skip it.

CDR3aa,CDR3nt,v_gene,d_gene,abundance,j_gene
CASRRQHYGQPPLHF,TGTGCCAGCAGGCGCCAACATTATGGACAACCACCCCTCCACTTT,TRBV6-5,.,.,TRBJ1-6
CASSQRQGGITNTEAFF,TGCGCCAGCAGCCAAAGACAGGGGGGGATAACGAACACTGAAGCTTTCTTT,TRBV4-1,TRBD1,once,TRBJ1-1
CASSLLGVDSNQPQHF,TGTGCCAGCAGTTTATTAGGGGTGGATAGCAATCAGCCCCAGCATTTT,TRBV28,.,.,TRBJ1-5
CASSLSGVGLAGRAGKLFF,TGTGCCAGCAGTTTATCGGGAGTGGGACTAGCGGGGAGGGCCGGGAAGCTGTTTTTT,TRBV27,TRBD2,.,TRBJ2-2
CASSLGFQGADTQYF,TGTGCCAGCAGCTTAGGGTTCCAGGGGGCAGATACGCAGTATTTT,TRBV7-2,TRBD1,once,TRBJ2-3
CASGQGNNEQYF,TGCGCCAGCGGACAGGGGAACAACGAGCAGTACTTC,TRBV10-2,TRBD1,.,TRBJ2-7
CASSLVSGGFGETQYF,TGTGCCAGCAGCTTAGTCAGCGGGGGCTTTGGAGAGACCCAGTACTTC,TRBV7-8,TRBD2,.,TRBJ2-5
CASSLAAVGELFF,TGTGCCAGCAGCTTAGCTGCGGTCGGGGAGCTGTTTTTT,TRBV11-2,.,.,TRBJ2-2
CASKKQATDTQYF,TGTGCCAGTAAGAAACAGGCCACAGATACGCAGTATTTT,TRBV19,.,.,TRBJ2-3
CASSHTPAPSLTGWPQHF,TGTGCCAGCAGTCATACGCCCGCCCCCTCTCTCACAGGGTGGCCCCAGCATTTT,TRBV6-6,.,.,TRBJ1-5
CASSYFRGGTGELFF,TGTGCCAGCAGTTACTTTAGGGGGGGGACCGGGGAGCTGTTTTTT,TRBV6-5,.,.,TRBJ2-2
CASRSRGRRYGYTF,TGTGCCAGCAGGAGCAGGGGGCGAAGATATGGCTACACCTTC,TRBV6-5,TRBD1,once,TRBJ1-2
CASSEAGVSTDTQYF,TGTGCCAGCAGTGAAGCGGGGGTTAGCACAGATACGCAGTATTTT,TRBV25-1,TRBD2,.,TRBJ2-3
CASWNGLYNSPLHF,TGTGCCAGTTGGAATGGACTTTATAATTCACCCCTCCACTTT,TRBV19,.,.,TRBJ1-6
CASSPPGQFQETQYF,TGTGCCAGCTCACCACCCGGACAGTTTCAAGAGACCCAGTACTTC,TRBV18,.,.,TRBJ2-5
CASSPAPGGGMGSPLHF,TGTGCCAGCAGCCCTGCCCCAGGGGGCGGAATGGGATCACCCCTCCACTTT,TRBV7-6,TRBD1,.,TRBJ1-6
CASTMGREQFF,TGTGCCAGCACAATGGGGAGGGAACAGTTCTTC,TRBV12-3/TRBV12-4,TRBD2,.,TRBJ2-1
CASSSTGSGYGYTF,TGTGCCAGCAGCTCGACAGGGTCTGGCTATGGCTACACCTTC,TRBV7-9,TRBD1,.,TRBJ1-2
CASSYSRANSPLHF,TGTGCCAGCAGTTACTCCAGGGCGAATTCACCCCTCCACTTT,TRBV6-6,.,.,TRBJ1-6
CASSPAGDAIDTQYF,TGTGCCAGCTCACCCGCAGGGGATGCTATTGATACGCAGTATTTT,TRBV18,.,.,TRBJ2-3
CASAQRGVGDTQYF,TGTGCCAGCGCCCAGCGGGGGGTAGGAGATACGCAGTATTTT,TRBV11-2,TRBD2,.,TRBJ2-3
CASKLVSGGFETQYF,TGCGCCTCAAAACTCGTAAGCGGGGGGTTCGAGACCCAGTACTTC,TRBV5-1,TRBD2,.,TRBJ2-5
CASSLTNARTSTDTQYF,TGTGCCAGCAGCTTAACGAACGCGCGTACTAGCACAGATACGCAGTATTTT,TRBV11-3,.,.,TRBJ2-3